The 2 T cell receptor beta chains below come from one sample, sequenced in a study of T-cell reconstitution after alpha-beta-depleted transplantation in children. Preparing the TCRbeta library involved the use of unique molecular identifiers. TCRdb processed the PCR reads anew with MiXCR; each CDR3 protein has one entry. The sample lists some 500,000 distinct CDR3 sequences; around 20% were seen once. Sequenced here: PBMCs from the stem cell graft donor, sampled from the stem cell graft. These receptors were obtained from a human donor who donated a stem cell graft to a child with acute lymphoblastic leukemia.

This clonotype has a handful of counts. The gene calls are TRBV7-9 and TRBJ1-3; TRBD1 might be the D (6 bases). CDR1 and CDR2 from the germline V gene are SEHNR and FQNEAQ (reference sequence). The CDR3 length is 16 residues. V was shortened by 5 bases and J by 2 bases, with 16 bases between the two germline ends. The CDR3 reads CASSLEQGLAGNTIYF. Written as DNA, the CDR3 is TGTGCCAGCAGCCTAGAACAGGGCTTAGCTGGAAACACCATATATTTT.

The CDR3 DNA follows: TGTGCCAGCAGCTTAGCGCGATACAACTTAGCCAGAGAGACCCAGTACTTC. It is translated as CASSLARYNLARETQYF. The genes are TRBV7-9 and TRBJ2-5, with no clear D. This CDR3 spans 17 amino acids. Deletions cut 0 bases from V and 4 bases from J, with 18 bases between. Germline CDR1 and CDR2: SEHNR and FQNEAQ (reference sequence).